A selection of T cell receptor beta chains follows, all from one sample in a study of post-analysis software for immune sequencing data. TCRdb called the PCR reads again in MiXCR, with one record for every CDR3 protein. The sample shows about 570,000 distinct CDR3 sequences, about a third of them seen only once. The sequenced sample was blood. The receptor source for this set is a girl aged 2 to 17 with multiple sclerosis. The CDR3 runs from the conserved cysteine through the conserved F or W. Fields, in order: J gene, D gene, clone size, V gene, CDR3 protein, CDR3 DNA. The D gene is left open where the match is weak. Some rows mark clone size as missing; the rest say once, few, many or name a class of expanded clone.

J: TRBJ1-2; D: -; size: -; V: TRBV20-1; CDR3: CSAINPGDYGYTF; DNA: TGCAGTGCCATAAACCCTGGCGACTATGGCTACACCTTC
J: TRBJ1-2; D: -; size: few; V: TRBV5-1; CDR3: CASSPSSSGTGYTF; DNA: TGCGCCAGCAGCCCCTCCTCTTCAGGGACCGGCTACACCTTC
J: TRBJ2-1; D: -; size: -; V: TRBV3-1; CDR3: CASSPLGTEQFF; DNA: TGTGCCAGCAGCCCTCTCGGGACAGAGCAGTTCTTC
J: TRBJ2-5; D: TRBD2; size: few; V: TRBV6-6; CDR3: CASSHGGGETQYF; DNA: TGTGCCAGCAGTCACGGGGGGGGAGAGACCCAGTACTTC
J: TRBJ2-1; D: -; size: few; V: TRBV20-1; CDR3: CSHAPAWRNEQFF; DNA: TGCAGCCACGCCCCGGCTTGGCGCAATGAGCAGTTCTTC
J: TRBJ2-7; D: -; size: few; V: TRBV6-1; CDR3: CACLGSYEQYF; DNA: TGTGCCTGTCTAGGCTCCTACGAGCAGTACTTC
J: TRBJ2-5; D: -; size: -; V: TRBV20-1; CDR3: CSAESGETQYF; DNA: TGCAGTGCAGAAAGTGGGGAGACCCAGTACTTC
J: TRBJ1-2; D: -; size: few; V: TRBV4-3; CDR3: CASRPGRQNYGYTF; DNA: TGCGCCAGCAGGCCTGGCAGGCAAAACTATGGCTACACCTTC
J: TRBJ2-1; D: -; size: -; V: TRBV18; CDR3: CAGSSRKDADEQFF; DNA: TGTGCCGGCTCATCCAGGAAGGACGCGGATGAGCAGTTCTTC
J: TRBJ2-1; D: TRBD2; size: -; V: TRBV7-6; CDR3: CASSRTGEGNEQFF; DNA: TGTGCCAGCAGCAGAACGGGGGAGGGCAATGAGCAGTTCTTC
J: TRBJ2-1; D: -; size: -; V: TRBV7-7; CDR3: CASSLSSDTEQFF; DNA: TGTGCTAGCAGCTTATCTAGCGATACTGAGCAGTTCTTC
J: TRBJ2-5; D: TRBD2; size: -; V: TRBV27; CDR3: CASSTGRGADRETQYF; DNA: TGTGCCAGCAGTACTGGGCGGGGGGCCGATAGAGAGACCCAGTACTTC
J: TRBJ1-1; D: -; size: -; V: TRBV28; CDR3: CASRVKAEAFF; DNA: TGTGCCAGCAGGGTAAAGGCTGAAGCTTTCTTT
J: TRBJ1-2; D: -; size: few; V: TRBV20-1; CDR3: CSAAQSRINYGYTF; DNA: TGCAGTGCTGCACAGTCCCGAATTAACTATGGCTACACCTTC